Sequencing of this TCR beta chain was carried out in a study of cytomegalovirus exposure and HLA in healthy donors. Libraries were prepared by immunoSEQ multiplex PCR; TCRdb keeps only in-frame clonotypes and omits some of them. This table has about 75,000 clones, just under 85% appearing once. The CDR3 contains 16 residues. With V trimmed by 1 base and J by 3 bases, 4 bases remained unmatched. Germline V gives CDR1 SGHNT, CDR2 YENEEA. The sequenced sample was PBMCs. The source of this sequence is a man aged 30-40 years in good health and CMV-seronegative. The J gene is TRBJ2-3, the V gene TRBV11-3; 10 bases are a match to TRBD2. As DNA, the CDR3 is TGTGCCAGCAGCTTAGTAGCGGGGGGATGGACAGATACGCAGTATTTT. This encodes CASSLVAGGWTDTQYF.